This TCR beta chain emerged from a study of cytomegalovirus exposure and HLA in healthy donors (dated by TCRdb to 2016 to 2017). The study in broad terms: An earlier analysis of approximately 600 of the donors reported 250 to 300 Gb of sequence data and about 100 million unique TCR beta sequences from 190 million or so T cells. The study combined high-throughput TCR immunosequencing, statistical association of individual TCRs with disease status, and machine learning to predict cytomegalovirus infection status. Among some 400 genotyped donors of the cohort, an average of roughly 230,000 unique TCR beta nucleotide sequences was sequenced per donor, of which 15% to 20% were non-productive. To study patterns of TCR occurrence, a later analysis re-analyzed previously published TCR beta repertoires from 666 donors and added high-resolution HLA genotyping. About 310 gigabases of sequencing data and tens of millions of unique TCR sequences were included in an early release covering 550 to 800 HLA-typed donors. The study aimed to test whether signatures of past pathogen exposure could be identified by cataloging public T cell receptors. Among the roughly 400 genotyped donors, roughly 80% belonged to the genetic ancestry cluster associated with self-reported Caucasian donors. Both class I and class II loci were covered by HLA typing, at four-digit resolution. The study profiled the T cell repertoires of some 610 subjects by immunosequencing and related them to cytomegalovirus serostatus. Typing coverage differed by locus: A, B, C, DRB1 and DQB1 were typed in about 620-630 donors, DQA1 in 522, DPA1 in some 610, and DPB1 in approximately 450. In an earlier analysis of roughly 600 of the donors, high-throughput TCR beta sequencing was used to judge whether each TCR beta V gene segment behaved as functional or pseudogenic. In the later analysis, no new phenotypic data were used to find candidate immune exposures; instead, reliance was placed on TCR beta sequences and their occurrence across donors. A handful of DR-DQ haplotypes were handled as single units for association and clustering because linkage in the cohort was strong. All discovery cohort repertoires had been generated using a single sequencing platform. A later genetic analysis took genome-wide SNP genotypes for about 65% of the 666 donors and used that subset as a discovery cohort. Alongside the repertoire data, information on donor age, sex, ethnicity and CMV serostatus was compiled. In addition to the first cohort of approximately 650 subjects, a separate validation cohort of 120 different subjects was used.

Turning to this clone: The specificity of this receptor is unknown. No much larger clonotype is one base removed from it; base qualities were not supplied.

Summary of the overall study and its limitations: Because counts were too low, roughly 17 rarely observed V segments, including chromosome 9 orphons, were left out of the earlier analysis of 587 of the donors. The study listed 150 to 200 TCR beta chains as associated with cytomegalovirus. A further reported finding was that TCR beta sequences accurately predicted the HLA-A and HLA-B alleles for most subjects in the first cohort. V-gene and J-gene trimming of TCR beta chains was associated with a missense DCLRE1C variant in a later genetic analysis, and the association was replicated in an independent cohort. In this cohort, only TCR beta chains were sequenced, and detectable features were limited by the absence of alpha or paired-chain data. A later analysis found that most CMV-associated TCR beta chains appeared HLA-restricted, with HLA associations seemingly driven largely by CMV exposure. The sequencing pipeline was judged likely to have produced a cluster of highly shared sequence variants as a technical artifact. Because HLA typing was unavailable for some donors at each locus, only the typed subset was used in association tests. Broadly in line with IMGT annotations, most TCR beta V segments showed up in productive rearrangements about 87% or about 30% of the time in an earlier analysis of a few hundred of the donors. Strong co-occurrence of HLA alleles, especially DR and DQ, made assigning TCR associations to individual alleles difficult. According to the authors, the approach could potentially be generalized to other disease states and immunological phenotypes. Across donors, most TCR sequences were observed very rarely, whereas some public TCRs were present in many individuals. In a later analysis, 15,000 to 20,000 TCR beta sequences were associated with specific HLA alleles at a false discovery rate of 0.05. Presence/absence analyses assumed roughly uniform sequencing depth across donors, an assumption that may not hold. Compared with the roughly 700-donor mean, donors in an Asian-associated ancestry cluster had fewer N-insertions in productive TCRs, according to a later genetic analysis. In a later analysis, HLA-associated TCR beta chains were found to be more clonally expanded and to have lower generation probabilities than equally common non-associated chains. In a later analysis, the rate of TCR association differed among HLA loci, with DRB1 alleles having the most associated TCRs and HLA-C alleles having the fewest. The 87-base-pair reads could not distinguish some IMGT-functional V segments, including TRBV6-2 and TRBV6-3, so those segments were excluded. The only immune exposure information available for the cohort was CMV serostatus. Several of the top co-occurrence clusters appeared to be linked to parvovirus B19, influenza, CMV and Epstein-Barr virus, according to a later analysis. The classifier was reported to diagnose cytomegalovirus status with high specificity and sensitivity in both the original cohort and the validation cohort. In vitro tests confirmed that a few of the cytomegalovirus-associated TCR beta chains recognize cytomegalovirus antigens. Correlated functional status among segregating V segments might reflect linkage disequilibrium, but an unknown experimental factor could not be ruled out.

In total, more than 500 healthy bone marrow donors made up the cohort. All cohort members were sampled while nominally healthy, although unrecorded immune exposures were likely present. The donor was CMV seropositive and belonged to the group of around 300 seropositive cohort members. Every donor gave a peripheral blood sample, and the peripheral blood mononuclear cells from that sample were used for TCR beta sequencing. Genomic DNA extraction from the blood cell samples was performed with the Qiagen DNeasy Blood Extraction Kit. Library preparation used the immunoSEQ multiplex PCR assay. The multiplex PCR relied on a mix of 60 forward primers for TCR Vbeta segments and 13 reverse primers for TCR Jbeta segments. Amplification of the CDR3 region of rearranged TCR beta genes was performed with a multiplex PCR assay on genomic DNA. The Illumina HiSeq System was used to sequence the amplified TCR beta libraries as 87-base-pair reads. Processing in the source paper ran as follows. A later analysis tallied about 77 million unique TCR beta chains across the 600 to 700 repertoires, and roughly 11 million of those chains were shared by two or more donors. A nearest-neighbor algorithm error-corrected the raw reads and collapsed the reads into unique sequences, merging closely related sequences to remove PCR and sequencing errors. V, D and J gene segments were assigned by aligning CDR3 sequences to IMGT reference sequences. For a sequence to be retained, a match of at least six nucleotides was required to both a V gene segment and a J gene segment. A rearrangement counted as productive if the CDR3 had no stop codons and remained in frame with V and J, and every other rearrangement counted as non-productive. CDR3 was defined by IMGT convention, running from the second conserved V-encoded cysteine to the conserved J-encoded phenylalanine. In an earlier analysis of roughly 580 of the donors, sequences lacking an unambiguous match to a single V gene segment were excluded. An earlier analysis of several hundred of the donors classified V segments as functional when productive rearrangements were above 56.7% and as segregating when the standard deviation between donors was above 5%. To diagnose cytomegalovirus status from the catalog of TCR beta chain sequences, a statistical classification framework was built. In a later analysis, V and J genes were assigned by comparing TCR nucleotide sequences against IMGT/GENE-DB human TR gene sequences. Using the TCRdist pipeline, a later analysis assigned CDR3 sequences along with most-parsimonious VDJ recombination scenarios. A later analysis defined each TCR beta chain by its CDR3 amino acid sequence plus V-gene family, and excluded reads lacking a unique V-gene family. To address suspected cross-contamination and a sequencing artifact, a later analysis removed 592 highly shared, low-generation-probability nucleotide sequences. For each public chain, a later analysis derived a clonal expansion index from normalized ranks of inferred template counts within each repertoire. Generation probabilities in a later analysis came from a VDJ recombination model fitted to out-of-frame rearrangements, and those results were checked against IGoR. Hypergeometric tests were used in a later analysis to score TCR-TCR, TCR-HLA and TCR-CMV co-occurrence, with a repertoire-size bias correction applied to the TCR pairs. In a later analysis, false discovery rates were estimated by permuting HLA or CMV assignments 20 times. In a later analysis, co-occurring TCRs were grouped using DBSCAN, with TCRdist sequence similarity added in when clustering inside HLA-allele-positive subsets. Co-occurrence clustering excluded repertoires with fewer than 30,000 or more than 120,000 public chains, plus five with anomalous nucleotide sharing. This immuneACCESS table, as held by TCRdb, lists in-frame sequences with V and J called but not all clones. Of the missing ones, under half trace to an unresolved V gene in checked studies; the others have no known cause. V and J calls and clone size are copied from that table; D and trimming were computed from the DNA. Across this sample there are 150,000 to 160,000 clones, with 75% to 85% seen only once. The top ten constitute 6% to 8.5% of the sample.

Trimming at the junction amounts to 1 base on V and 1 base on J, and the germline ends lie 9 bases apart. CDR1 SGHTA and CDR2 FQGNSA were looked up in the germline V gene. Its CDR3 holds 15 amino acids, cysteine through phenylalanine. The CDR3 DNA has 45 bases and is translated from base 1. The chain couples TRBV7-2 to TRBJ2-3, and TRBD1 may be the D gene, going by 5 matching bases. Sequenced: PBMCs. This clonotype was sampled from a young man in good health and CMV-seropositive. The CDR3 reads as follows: CASSLGGAGTDTQYF. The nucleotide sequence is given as TGTGCCAGCAGCTTAGGGGGCGCTGGCACAGATACGCAGTATTTT.